Included here is one TCR beta chain sequence, with context. Antigen: not known. The data belong to a study of T-cell reconstitution after alpha-beta-depleted transplantation in children. General observations from the study: Some patients' high day-60 TCRbeta diversity was traced to surviving recipient T cells and thymic progenitors. Newly made T cells mostly supplied T-cell counts and diversity one year after transplant. In patients about two months after transplant, alpha-beta T cells reportedly arose from several hundred expanded graft clones.

For TCRbeta, the library was prepared with unique molecular identifiers. TCRdb ran MiXCR on the PCR reads and lists one entry per CDR3 protein. The table shows about 610,000 distinct CDR3 sequences, with 27% occurring only once. J lost 3 bases, V lost 6 bases, and 8 bases had no gene match. The CDR3 spans 14 residues. The sequence derives from a boy less than two years old with Wiskott-Aldrich syndrome, due to receive a stem cell transplant. Here the sequenced sample was PBMCs, taken before TCRalphabeta/CD19-depleted stem cell transplant. The V call is TRBV12-3 or TRBV12-4, the J call TRBJ2-7; the match to TRBD1 covers 7 bases. CDR3 nucleotide sequence: TGTGCCAGCAGCTCTACAGGGGTCGGCTACGAGCAGTACTTC. This translates into CASSSTGVGYEQYF.